The 21 T cell receptor beta chains presented below share a single source sample, sequenced in a study of blood T cell repertoires in COVID-19. Sequencing was performed with immunoSEQ multiplex PCR; in TCRdb, only in-frame clones are kept and a portion is missing. The top ten clones hold about 7.8% of a sample with roughly 180,000 clones, about four fifths of them seen once. The sequenced sample consisted of peripheral blood. The origin of the receptors is a woman between 55 and 75 years old with COVID-19, enrolled during active disease.

This rearrangement joins TRBV24-1 to TRBJ1-5; possible D gene TRBD1, 6 bases. Germline V lookup: CDR1 KGHDR, CDR2 SFDVKD. The CDR3 totals 13 residues. Trimming cost V 9 bases and J 3 bases, with 11 bases left between them. CDR3 coding DNA: TGTGCCACCCGTGGGACAATCAATCAGCCCCAGCATTTT. It encodes CATRGTINQPQHF.

The chain links TRBV9 to TRBJ1-5; weak D call: TRBD1 (5 bases). Germline CDR1 reads SGDLS; CDR2 reads YYNGEE. The ends were cut back, 6 bases at V and 6 bases at J, with 22 bases in the middle. CDR3 length equals 16 residues. The CDR3 protein is CASKSQAGKKGQPQHF. In nucleotides, the CDR3 is TGTGCCAGCAAAAGTCAGGCAGGGAAGAAGGGTCAGCCCCAGCATTTT.

The chain recombines TRBV29-1 with TRBJ2-5; D not certain. Between the trimmed V and J ends, which lost 4 bases and 3 bases, there was a span of 12 bases. The CDR3 has 13 residues. Germline CDR1 reads SQVTM; CDR2 reads ANQGSEA. The chain's CDR3 is CSVVIGGEETQYF. CDR3 bases: TGCAGCGTTGTAATCGGCGGAGAAGAGACCCAGTACTTC. Variable domain in full (rest from reference TRBV29-1 and TRBJ2-5): SAVISQKPSRDICQRGTSLTIQCQVDSQVTMMFWYRQQPGQSLTLIATANQGSEATYESGFVIDKFPISRPNLTFSTLTVSNMSPEDSSIYLCSVVIGGEETQYFGPGTRLLVL.

CDR3 sequence reads: CASSRTGGFQPQHF. CDR3 nucleotides: TGTGCCAGCAGCCGGACAGGGGGTTTTCAGCCCCAGCATTTT. This sequence joins TRBV3-1 (or the pseudogene TRBV3-2) and TRBJ1-5; 10 bases map to TRBD1. The germline V gene encodes CDR1 LGHDT and CDR2 YNNKEL (reference sequence). The CDR3 has 14 residues. V lost 4 bases, J lost 6 bases, and 3 bases stayed unmatched.

The rearrangement uses TRBV3-1 (or the pseudogene TRBV3-2) and TRBJ1-2; 8 nucleotides match TRBD1. CDR3 size: 13 residues. CDR1 and CDR2 from the germline V gene are LGHDT and YNNKEL (reference sequence). The V and J ends lost 4 bases and 5 bases, in that order; junction bases with no gene match: 3. CDR3 region: CASSRDRSYGYTF. The DNA for the CDR3 is TGTGCCAGCAGCCGGGACAGGTCATATGGCTACACCTTC.

The chain combines TRBV6-4 with TRBJ1-5; the D is unclear. Trimming removed 4 bases from V and 4 bases from J, with 8 bases in between. Germline CDR1 MRHNA, CDR2 SNTAGT. The CDR3 length is 13 residues. CDR3 region: CASSVSRNQPQHF. CDR3 coding DNA: TGTGCCAGCAGTGTCTCGAGGAATCAGCCCCAGCATTTT.

The chain is built from TRBV3-1 (or the pseudogene TRBV3-2) and TRBJ2-3; 12 bases map to TRBD1. V dropped 3 bases and J dropped 7; count of bases not matched to a gene: 5. This CDR3 has 15 residues. Germline V lookup: CDR1 LGHDT, CDR2 YNNKEL (reference sequence). The CDR3 sequence: CASSHGDRGRNTQYF. The CDR3 nucleotides are TGTGCCAGCAGCCATGGGGACAGGGGGCGGAATACGCAGTATTTT.

This rearrangement joins TRBV2 to TRBJ2-7; the D gene is possibly TRBD1 (6 bases). CDR1 and CDR2 from the germline V gene are SNHLY and FYNNEI. V dropped 9 bases and J dropped 0 bases, with 9 bases sitting between them. The CDR3 is 12 amino acids. DNA of the CDR3: TGTGCCAGAGGGGGTAGCTCCTACGAGCAGTACTTC. Protein: CARGGSSYEQYF.

The V and J genes are TRBV19 and TRBJ2-1, with a weak D call TRBD1 (5 bases). CDR1 is LNHDA, CDR2 SQIVND, per germline (reference sequence). The CDR3 sequence is 12 residues long. Trimming removed 4 bases from V and 7 bases from J, with 8 bases in between. DNA for the CDR3: TGTGCCAGTAGTACGACAGCAAATGAGCAGTTCTTC. Its protein product is CASSTTANEQFF. Full variable domain (missing parts from reference TRBV19 and TRBJ2-1): DGGITQSPKYLFRKEGQNVTLSCEQNLNHDAMYWYRQDPGQGLRLIYYSQIVNDFQKGDIAEGYSVSREKKESFPLTVTSAQKNPTAFYLCASSTTANEQFFGPGTRLTVL.

The gene calls are TRBV29-1 and TRBJ2-3; maybe TRBD1 (5 bases). The CDR3 covers 16 residues. V lost 2 bases and J lost 0, with 15 bases in between. The V gene's germline CDR1 is SQVTM and CDR2 ANQGSEA. The CDR3: CSVEKENRRSTDTQYF. Here the CDR3 DNA reads TGCAGCGTTGAAAAAGAGAACAGGAGAAGCACAGATACGCAGTATTTT.

This clone occurred once. The chain links TRBV7-3 to TRBJ1-6; the D gene is possibly TRBD1 (5 bases). Germline CDR1 SGHTA, CDR2 FQGTGA. This CDR3 region has 16 residues. Trimming pared 1 base from V and 6 bases from J, leaving 13 bases between. The CDR3 sequence is CASSLSTTGANSPLHF. CDR3 in DNA: TGTGCCAGCAGCTTAAGTACTACAGGAGCTAATTCACCCCTCCACTTT.

There are a few counts of this clone. In DNA, the CDR3 is TGTGCCAGCAGCGCAGGACAGTTCACTGAAGCTTTCTTT. As protein: CASSAGQFTEAFF. The genes are TRBV2 and TRBJ1-1; maybe TRBD1 (6 bases). V was pared by 6 bases and J by 4 bases, with 12 bases between. The CDR3 is 13 residues long. The germline gives CDR1 SNHLY, CDR2 FYNNEI.

The chain employs TRBV6-4 and TRBJ2-2, with D maybe TRBD1 (5 bases). Germline CDR1 MRHNA, CDR2 SNTAGT. This CDR3 is 13 amino acids long. V shed 6 bases and J shed 7 bases, with 12 bases lying between them. The CDR3 DNA reads TGTGCCAGCAGCCCTGGACATTTCGGGGAGCTGTTTTTT. Protein: CASSPGHFGELFF.

This clone has just one count. This rearrangement joins TRBV6-1 to TRBJ2-2; TRBD2 might be the D (6 bases). This CDR3 contains 17 residues. Trimming took off 0 bases at V and 8 bases at J, with 19 bases between the two ends. Germline V gene data show CDR1 as MNHNS and CDR2 as SASEGT. DNA for the CDR3: TGTGCCAGCAGTGAAGCGCTACCGGTGACTAGTTCAGGGGAGCTGTTTTTT. This codes for CASSEALPVTSSGELFF.

CDR3 loop: CATSRDPGQGYGYTF. The CDR3 DNA reads TGTGCCACCAGCAGAGACCCGGGACAGGGTTACGGCTACACCTTC. The chain is built from TRBV15 and TRBJ1-2, with 9 bases that match TRBD1. Unmatched junction bases numbered 7, after V lost 0 bases and J lost 8 bases. The CDR3 spans 15 residues. In germline, CDR1 is LNHNV, CDR2 YYDKDF (reference sequence).

The V and J genes are TRBV18 and TRBJ1-2; 12 positions agree with TRBD1. The CDR3 has 16 amino acids. Germline V gene data show CDR1 as KGHSH and CDR2 as LQKENI. V gave up 4 bases and J gave up 7 bases; unmatched junction bases: 10. The CDR3 nucleotides read TGTGCCAGCTCACGACCGCCGGGACAGGGGGCTGCTGGCTACACCTTC. It translates to CASSRPPGQGAAGYTF.

This clone was recorded only once. CDR3 DNA sequence: TGTGCCACCAGCCCCCGGGTTGGGGGGGTGATACGTTTGAATGAGCAGTTCTTC. Amino acids: CATSPRVGGVIRLNEQFF. The chain has TRBV15 and TRBJ2-1, with 7 bases lining up with TRBD2. Germline CDR1 reads LNHNV; CDR2 reads YYDKDF (reference sequence). The V gene end was trimmed by 5 bases and the J gene end by 7 bases; junction bases not matched to a gene: 20. There are 18 residues in the CDR3.

The V call is TRBV28, the J call TRBJ1-2; the D is unclear. Germline V lookup: CDR1 MDHEN, CDR2 SYDVKM. Trimming took off 4 bases at V and 3 bases at J, with 9 bases between the two ends. The CDR3 is 13 amino acids. The DNA for the CDR3 is TGTGCCAGCAGTTCGTTAAGCTACTATGGCTACACCTTC. This codes for CASSSLSYYGYTF.

In its sample, this clone was seen a few times. In DNA form, the CDR3 reads TGTGCCAGCAGACGACAGGGGGGGAGAGAGACCCAGTACTTC. Its protein product is CASRRQGGRETQYF. The chain joins TRBV7-2 to TRBJ2-5, with 9 bases that match TRBD1. V was pared by 6 bases and J by 4 bases, with 6 bases of the junction left unmatched. CDR1 and CDR2 (germline): SGHTA, FQGNSA. The CDR3 runs 14 residues.

The V and J genes are TRBV5-1 and TRBJ1-2; 9 nucleotides align to TRBD1. J was trimmed by 4 bases and V by 2 bases; bases with no gene match: 15. The CDR3 loop spans 18 amino acids. Germline V CDR1 and CDR2: SGHRS, YFSETQ. In nucleotides, the CDR3 is TGCGCCAGCAGCTTCGGCATCGGGACAGGGACCGGGGGCTATGGCTACACCTTC. This sequence encodes CASSFGIGTGTGGYGYTF.

This chain joins TRBV6-5 and TRBJ1-5; tentatively, D is TRBD1 (6 bases). The CDR3 is made up of 13 amino acids. Trimming took 5 bases from V and 6 from J, leaving 11 bases between them. Germline V gene lookup returns CDR1 MNHEY and CDR2 SVGAGI. CDR3 sequence reads: CASSITGSQPQHF. The DNA of the CDR3 is TGTGCCAGCAGTATTACAGGGTCTCAGCCCCAGCATTTT.